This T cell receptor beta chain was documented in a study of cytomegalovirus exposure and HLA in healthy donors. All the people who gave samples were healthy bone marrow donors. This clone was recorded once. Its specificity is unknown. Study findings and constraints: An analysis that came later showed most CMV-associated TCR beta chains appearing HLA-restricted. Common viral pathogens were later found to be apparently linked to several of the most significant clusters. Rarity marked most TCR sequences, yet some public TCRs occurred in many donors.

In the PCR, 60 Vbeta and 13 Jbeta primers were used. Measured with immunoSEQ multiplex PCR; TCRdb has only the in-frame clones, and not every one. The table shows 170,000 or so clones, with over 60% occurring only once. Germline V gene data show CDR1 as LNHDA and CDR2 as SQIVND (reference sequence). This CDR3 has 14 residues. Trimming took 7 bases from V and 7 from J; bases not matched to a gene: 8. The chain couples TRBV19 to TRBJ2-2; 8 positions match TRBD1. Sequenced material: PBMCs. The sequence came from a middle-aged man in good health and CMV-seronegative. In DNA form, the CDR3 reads TGTGCCAGTACTAGGACAGACAGGGGCGGGGAGCTGTTTTTT. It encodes CASTRTDRGGELFF.